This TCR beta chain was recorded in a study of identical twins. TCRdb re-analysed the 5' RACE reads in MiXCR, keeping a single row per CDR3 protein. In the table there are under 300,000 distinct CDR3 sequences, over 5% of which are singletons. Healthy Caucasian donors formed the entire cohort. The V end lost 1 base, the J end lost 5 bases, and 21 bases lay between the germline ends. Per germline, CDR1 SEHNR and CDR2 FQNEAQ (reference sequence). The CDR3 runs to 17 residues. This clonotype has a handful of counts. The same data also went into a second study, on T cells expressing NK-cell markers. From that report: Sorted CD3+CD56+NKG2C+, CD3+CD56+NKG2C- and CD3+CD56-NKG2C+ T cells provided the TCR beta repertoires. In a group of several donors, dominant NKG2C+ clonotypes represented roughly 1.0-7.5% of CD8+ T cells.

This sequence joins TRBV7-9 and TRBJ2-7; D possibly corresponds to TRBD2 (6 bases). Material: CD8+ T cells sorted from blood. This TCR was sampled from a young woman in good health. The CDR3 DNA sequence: TGTGCCAGCAGCTTAGGATGGACTAAAGACCCGGCCAACGAGCAGTACTTC. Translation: CASSLGWTKDPANEQYF.